This T cell receptor beta chain stems from a study of regulatory T cells in long-lasting Graves disease. Stated time point: newly diagnosed GD, antithyroid drugs for less than 3 months. From PBMCs, RNA was extracted and then used to make the TCR library. The V end lost 5 bases, the J end lost 6 bases, and 14 bases lay between the germline ends. Germline loops: CDR1 MNHEY, CDR2 SMNVEV (reference sequence). This CDR3 region has 14 residues. HTBI primers from iRepertoire and Arm-PCR of CDR3 regions yielded the TCR beta libraries. MiXCR was run by TCRdb on the multiplex PCR reads, yielding one entry per CDR3 protein. This table holds roughly 510,000 distinct CDR3 sequences, around 16% found once. The same data also contributed to another study, on T cells in Graves' hyperthyroidism and ophthalmopathy. That report adds: Recently diagnosed hyperthyroidism of less than 2 months' duration affected patients aged 18 to 65. Exclusion of patients followed from uncontrolled infection, other autoimmune disease, pregnancy or lactation. TCR CDR3 underwent first-round RT-PCR with the HTBI primer set. Stable hyperthyroidism and ophthalmopathy were separated using 13 V-J signatures.

The source was peripheral blood mononuclear cells (PBMCs), collected at new diagnosis, from a patient treated with antithyroid drugs. The clonotype was recovered from a man between 18 and 35 years old with Graves disease. This rearrangement joins TRBV27 to TRBJ2-1; the D is unclear. CDR3 amino acids: CASSLTSVFNEQFF. CDR3 DNA: TGTGCCAGCAGTCTCACGTCGGTGTTCAATGAGCAGTTCTTC.